This is a list of T cell receptor beta chains from one sample in a study of cytomegalovirus exposure and HLA in healthy donors. Assay: immunoSEQ multiplex PCR; the TCRdb copy retains only in-frame clones and omits some. Of roughly 65,000 clones listed, around four fifths are singletons. The sequencing input was PBMCs. The receptors were gathered from a woman in her twenties or thirties in good health and CMV-seronegative. Both conserved end residues are part of each CDR3. A D gene is named only where the DNA matches it firmly. Size is stated for part of the rows, as once, few or many counts, or as a class when the clone is expanded.

>TRBJ2-7|NA|NA|TRBV28
TGTGCCAGCTCGCCCGTCGGGCAGGGGTTAAGGAGGCAGTACTTC
CASSPVGQGLRRQYF
>TRBJ1-1|NA|NA|TRBV19
TGTGCCAGTAGCACACAGGGATTGAACACTGAAGCTTTCTTT
CASSTQGLNTEAFF
>TRBJ1-1|TRBD1|NA|TRBV29-1
TGCAGCGTGGCCGGGACAGGGTTCGTGAGCACTGAAGCTTTCTTT
CSVAGTGFVSTEAFF
>TRBJ1-2|NA|NA|TRBV9
TGTGCCAGCAGCGTACAGGGTCGCTATGGCTACACCTTC
CASSVQGRYGYTF
>TRBJ1-6|NA|NA|TRBV9
TGTGCCAGCTCCACGGGGGGTTCACCCCTCCACTTT
CASSTGGSPLHF
>TRBJ1-1|TRBD1|NA|TRBV7-2
TGTGCCAGCAGCCAAGCGACAGGGACTGAAGCTTTCTTT
CASSQATGTEAFF
>TRBJ2-2|NA|few|TRBV5-1
TGCGCCAGCAGCTCCGGCGGAAGTGGGGAGCTGTTTTTT
CASSSGGSGELFF
>TRBJ1-1|NA|NA|TRBV14
TGTGCCAGCAGCCAAGACGAGGTTTGGGACACTGAAGCTTTCTTT
CASSQDEVWDTEAFF
>TRBJ2-5|TRBD1|NA|TRBV11-2
TGTGCCAGCAGCTTAGGGACAGGGCTGGAGACCCAGTACTTC
CASSLGTGLETQYF
>TRBJ2-7|TRBD1|NA|TRBV6-1
TGTGCCAGCAGCCCGGGGACAGGGCCCGAGCAGTACTTC
CASSPGTGPEQYF
>TRBJ2-3|NA|NA|TRBV9
TGTGCCAGCAGCGCGAGCGGTAGCACAGATACGCAGTATTTT
CASSASGSTDTQYF
>TRBJ2-2|TRBD1|once|TRBV29-1
TGCAGCGGCAGGGGGCTGGGCACCGGGGAGCTGTTTTTT
CSGRGLGTGELFF
>TRBJ2-7|TRBD1|once|TRBV30
TGTGCCTGGAGAGGGACAGGGGGCAACGAGCAGTACTTC
CAWRGTGGNEQYF
>TRBJ2-7|TRBD1|NA|TRBV9
TGTGCCAGCAGCGTCACGGGACAGGGGAGCTACGAGCAGTACTTC
CASSVTGQGSYEQYF
>TRBJ2-3|TRBD1|NA|TRBV6-4
TGTGCCAGCAGTGAAGGACAGGGGGCGGATACGCAGTATTTT
CASSEGQGADTQYF
>TRBJ1-1|NA|few|TRBV10-2
TGCGCCAGCAGTGACCCCGATGACGGAATCTCTAGGGCTTTCTTT
CASSDPDDGISRAFF
>TRBJ1-6|TRBD1|NA|TRBV28
TGTGCCAGCAGTCCCGCACAGGGGTTTGGAAATAATTCACCCCTCCACTTT
CASSPAQGFGNNSPLHF
>TRBJ1-1|TRBD1|NA|TRBV19
TGTGCCAGTAGTGCACACAGGGGCGACACTGAAGCTTTCTTT
CASSAHRGDTEAFF
>TRBJ2-1|TRBD2|NA|TRBV14
TGTGCCAGCAGCCAAGGATACGGGAGGTCCTTCAATGAGCAGTTCTTC
CASSQGYGRSFNEQFF
>TRBJ1-2|NA|NA|TRBV29-1
TGCAGCGTTGGACAGTTTCTGGGGAATGGCTACACCTTC
CSVGQFLGNGYTF
>TRBJ2-1|NA|NA|TRBV7-9
TGTGCCAGCAGCACCTCCACTAGGAATGAGCAGTTCTTC
CASSTSTRNEQFF
>TRBJ2-7|TRBD1|NA|TRBV30
TGTGCCTGGAGTAGGAAGGGGGCCGAGGGGTACGAGCAGTACTTC
CAWSRKGAEGYEQYF
>TRBJ1-5|NA|NA|TRBV10-2
TGCGCCAGCAGCCCACAGGAAACTCGGGATCAGCCCCAGCATTTT
CASSPQETRDQPQHF
>TRBJ1-5|TRBD1|NA|TRBV11-2
TGTGCCAGCAGCGCGAGAGGACAGGGTCAGCCCCAGCATTTT
CASSARGQGQPQHF
>TRBJ2-7|TRBD1|NA|TRBV7-8
TGTGCCAGCAGCTTCTGGACAGGGGGGATGGTGCACTACGAGCAGTACTTC
CASSFWTGGMVHYEQYF
>TRBJ1-5|NA|few|TRBV30
TGTGCCTGGAGTGCCGGGAGCAATCAGCCCCAGCATTTT
CAWSAGSNQPQHF
>TRBJ2-1|TRBD2|few|TRBV7-2
TGTGCCAGCAGCTTAGCATCCGGGACTAAGAGTGAGCAGTTCTTC
CASSLASGTKSEQFF
>TRBJ1-2|NA|few|TRBV7-9
TGTGCCAGCAGCCCCCATGGGGAGGGTTGGGGCTACACCTTC
CASSPHGEGWGYTF
>TRBJ1-2|NA|few|TRBV30
TGTGCCTGGGATCACTCCTATGGCTACACCTTC
CAWDHSYGYTF
>TRBJ2-5|NA|NA|TRBV5-1
TGCGCCAGCAGCTTGGAGGCGGGGCCACTCCAAGAGACCCAGTACTTC
CASSLEAGPLQETQYF
>TRBJ2-7|TRBD1|NA|TRBV11-2
TGTGCCAGCAGCTTATGGTCGGGACAGACCTACGAGCAGTACTTC
CASSLWSGQTYEQYF
>TRBJ2-5|NA|NA|TRBV10-2
TGCGCCAGCGCCATTTCGGGGATTCGAGAGACCCAGTACTTC
CASAISGIRETQYF
>TRBJ2-1|TRBD1|NA|TRBV7-7
TGTGCCAGCAGCTCTGGGACAGGGATGGATGAGCAGTTCTTC
CASSSGTGMDEQFF
>TRBJ2-3|NA|NA|TRBV30
TGTGCCTGGGGACCCGGGGCAGATACGCAGTATTTT
CAWGPGADTQYF
>TRBJ2-7|NA|NA|TRBV25-1
TGTGCCAGCTCTAGACGGGGGACAGCACCTTACGAGCAGTACTTC
CASSRRGTAPYEQYF
>TRBJ2-5|NA|NA|TRBV5-1
TGCGCCAGCGCGACCTCACAGGGACGAGAGACCCAGTACTTC
CASATSQGRETQYF
>TRBJ1-2|TRBD1|NA|TRBV7-2
TGTGCCAGCAGCTCCCCGACAGGGCCTTATGGCTACACCTTC
CASSSPTGPYGYTF
>TRBJ1-1|TRBD1|once|TRBV7-2
TGTGCCAGCAGCTTAGTTAGGGGGCGTTTGGACACTGAAGCTTTCTTT
CASSLVRGRLDTEAFF
>TRBJ2-5|NA|NA|TRBV29-1
TGCAGCGTTCTCTCACAGCAAGAGACCCAGTACTTC
CSVLSQQETQYF
>TRBJ1-2|NA|NA|TRBV30
TGTGCCTGCTACTGGAGCTCGGGCTACACCTTC
CACYWSSGYTF
>TRBJ2-6|NA|few|TRBV6-5
TGTGCCAGCAGCAAACAGTCTGGGGCCAACGTCCTGACTTTC
CASSKQSGANVLTF
>TRBJ1-4|TRBD1|NA|TRBV5-4
TGTGCCAGCAGCTCAACTGCCGGGACAGGACCTCTCGGTGAAAAACTGTTTTTT
CASSSTAGTGPLGEKLFF
>TRBJ1-1|TRBD1|NA|TRBV30
TGTGCCTGGAGTCTTGGCATCAGGACAGGGAGTTACGCTGAAGCTTTCTTT
CAWSLGIRTGSYAEAFF
>TRBJ1-2|NA|NA|TRBV29-1
TGCAGCGTTGGGCAAAGGGGTAATGGCTACACCTTC
CSVGQRGNGYTF
>TRBJ2-7|NA|NA|TRBV15
TGTGCCACCAGCAGAGATAGGGGTCCCGACGAGCAGTACTTC
CATSRDRGPDEQYF
>TRBJ2-7|NA|NA|TRBV5-1
TGCGCCAGCAGCTTGGATGGGACACCCGTCGAGCAGTACTTC
CASSLDGTPVEQYF
>TRBJ1-5|NA|NA|TRBV19
TGTGCCAGTAGTCCTCGACAGACTCAGCCCCAGCATTTT
CASSPRQTQPQHF